This TCR beta chain was retrieved from a study of blood T cells in healthy people across ages. Concerning this clonotype: No conserved phenylalanine or tryptophan ends this CDR3, so it is likely a read error.

CDR3 length: 15 amino acids. Deletions cut 1 base from V and 3 bases from J, with 13 bases between. Germline V lookup: CDR1 SGHVS, CDR2 FNYEAQ. Primers used in a second PCR of about 7 to 12 cycles were a sample-barcoded 5' primer and a J-beta primer mix. From the 5' RACE reads, TCRdb called clonotypes with MiXCR, one entry per CDR3 protein. The sample shows around 800,000 distinct CDR3 sequences, about a quarter of them seen only once. This sample was also put to use in a study of T cells of mothers and their children.

The specimen was blood. This sequence joins TRBV7-6 and TRBJ2-7, with D possibly called TRBD1 or TRBD2 (5 bases each). The clonotype was recovered from a boy between 10 and 17 years old in good health. DNA for the CDR3: TGTGCCAGCAGCTTAGTAGAGGGCAGGGACTACGAGCAGTACTCC. This codes for CASSLVEGRDYEQYS.